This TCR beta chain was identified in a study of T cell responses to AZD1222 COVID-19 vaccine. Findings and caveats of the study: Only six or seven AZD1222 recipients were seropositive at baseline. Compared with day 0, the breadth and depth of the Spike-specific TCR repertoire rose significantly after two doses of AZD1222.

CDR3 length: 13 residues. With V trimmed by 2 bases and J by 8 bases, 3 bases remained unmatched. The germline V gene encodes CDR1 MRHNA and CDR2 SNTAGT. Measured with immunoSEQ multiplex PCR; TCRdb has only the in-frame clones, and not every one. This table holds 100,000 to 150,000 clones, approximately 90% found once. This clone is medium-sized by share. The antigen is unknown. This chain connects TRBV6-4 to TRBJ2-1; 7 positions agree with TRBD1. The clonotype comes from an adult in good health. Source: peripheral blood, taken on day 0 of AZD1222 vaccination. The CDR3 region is CASSDGTVDEQFF. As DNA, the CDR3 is TGTGCCAGCAGTGACGGGACAGTGGATGAGCAGTTCTTC.